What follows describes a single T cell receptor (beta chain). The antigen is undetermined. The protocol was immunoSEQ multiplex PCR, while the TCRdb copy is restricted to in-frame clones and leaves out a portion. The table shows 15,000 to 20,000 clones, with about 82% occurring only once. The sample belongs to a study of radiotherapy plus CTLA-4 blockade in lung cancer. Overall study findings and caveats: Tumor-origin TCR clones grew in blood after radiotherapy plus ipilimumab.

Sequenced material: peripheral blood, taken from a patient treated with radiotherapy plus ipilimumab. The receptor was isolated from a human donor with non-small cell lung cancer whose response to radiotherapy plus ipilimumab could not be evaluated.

CDR3: CASSTTRLGTDTQYF. CDR3 nucleotide sequence: TGTGCCAGCAGCACGACACGTTTGGGCACAGATACGCAGTATTTT. This chain joins TRBV7-2 and TRBJ2-3, with D unresolved. Germline lookup yields CDR1 SGHTA and CDR2 FQGNSA. Trimming removed 5 bases at V and 1 base at J, with 13 bases between. The CDR3 contains 15 residues.